This T cell receptor beta chain was identified during a study of OX40 agonist ivuxolimab in advanced cancers. Autoimmune disease history or systemic immunosuppression meant exclusion. CDR3 length equals 17 residues. Germline CDR1 reads MDHEN; CDR2 reads SYDVKM. The V segment lost 3 bases and the J segment 4 bases; nucleotides outside the gene matches: 12. Sequencing used immunoSEQ multiplex PCR; TCRdb keeps in-frame clones, though not all of them. The sample yields under 110,000 clones, just over 90% seen once. The sequence derives from an adult with an advanced solid tumor such as melanoma, head and neck, liver or kidney cancer. Here the sequenced sample was CD4+ or CD8+ T cells sorted from blood, taken in a trial of the OX40 agonist ivuxolimab. The chain combines TRBV28 with TRBJ1-2; 9 bases align to TRBD1. In DNA, the CDR3 is TGTGCCAGCAGTTTTAGGGACAGGGCCCAATTATTCTATGGCTACACCTTC. Residues: CASSFRDRAQLFYGYTF.